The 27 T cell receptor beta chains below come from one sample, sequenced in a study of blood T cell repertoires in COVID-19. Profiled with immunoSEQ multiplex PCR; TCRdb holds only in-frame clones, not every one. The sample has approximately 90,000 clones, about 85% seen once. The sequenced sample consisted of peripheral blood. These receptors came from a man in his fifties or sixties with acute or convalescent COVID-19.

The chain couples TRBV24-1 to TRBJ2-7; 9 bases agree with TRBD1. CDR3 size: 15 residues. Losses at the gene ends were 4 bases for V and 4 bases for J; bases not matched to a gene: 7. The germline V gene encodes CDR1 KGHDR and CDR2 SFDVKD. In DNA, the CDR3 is TGTGCCACCAGTGAACCCGGGACAGGGTCTTACGAGCAGTACTTC. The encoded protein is CATSEPGTGSYEQYF.

CDR3 in amino acids: CASSPFPQLGQGAEAFF. CDR3 DNA: TGTGCCAGCAGCCCGTTTCCCCAACTAGGGCAAGGCGCTGAAGCTTTCTTT. The V and J genes are TRBV25-1 and TRBJ1-1; no reliable D call. This CDR3 comprises 17 residues. Germline values: CDR1 MGHDK, CDR2 SYGVNS. The V end was cut by 6 bases, the J end by 6 bases, with 26 bases between. Supplemented by reference TRBV25-1 and TRBJ1-1, the full variable domain reads EADIYQTPRYLVIGTGKKITLECSQTMGHDKMYWYQQDPGMELHLIHYSYGVNSTEKGDLSSESTVSRIRTEHFPLTLESARPSHTSQYLCASSPFPQLGQGAEAFFGQGTRLTVV.

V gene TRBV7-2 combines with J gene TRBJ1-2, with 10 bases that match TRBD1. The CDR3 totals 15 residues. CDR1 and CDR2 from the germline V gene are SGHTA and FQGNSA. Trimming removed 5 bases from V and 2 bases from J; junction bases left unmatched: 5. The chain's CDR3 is CASSPGDRGNYGYTF. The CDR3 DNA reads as TGTGCCAGCAGCCCGGGGGACAGGGGCAACTATGGCTACACCTTC.

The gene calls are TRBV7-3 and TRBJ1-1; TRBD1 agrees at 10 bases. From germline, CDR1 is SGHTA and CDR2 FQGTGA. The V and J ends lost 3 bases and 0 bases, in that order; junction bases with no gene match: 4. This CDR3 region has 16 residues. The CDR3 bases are TGTGCCAGCAGCTTTGACAGGGGGCTCATGAACACTGAAGCTTTCTTT. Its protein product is CASSFDRGLMNTEAFF.

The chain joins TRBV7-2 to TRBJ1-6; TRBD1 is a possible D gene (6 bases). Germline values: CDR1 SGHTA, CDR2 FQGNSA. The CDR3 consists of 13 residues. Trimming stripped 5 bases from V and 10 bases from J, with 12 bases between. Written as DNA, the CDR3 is TGTGCCAGCAGCATAAGGACAGCCTCACCCCTCCACTTT. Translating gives CASSIRTASPLHF.

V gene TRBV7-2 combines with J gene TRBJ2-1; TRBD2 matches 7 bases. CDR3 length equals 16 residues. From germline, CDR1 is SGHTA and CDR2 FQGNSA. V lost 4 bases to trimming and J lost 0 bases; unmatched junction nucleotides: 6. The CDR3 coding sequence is TGTGCCAGCAGCTGGAGCGGGGCCAGCTCCTACAATGAGCAGTTCTTC. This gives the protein CASSWSGASSYNEQFF.

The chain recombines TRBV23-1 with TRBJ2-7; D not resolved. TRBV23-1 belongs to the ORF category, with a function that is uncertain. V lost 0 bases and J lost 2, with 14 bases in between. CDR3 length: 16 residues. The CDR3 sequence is CASSQSIGPPTYEQYF. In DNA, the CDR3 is TGCGCCAGCAGTCAATCGATCGGTCCGCCAACCTACGAGCAGTACTTC.

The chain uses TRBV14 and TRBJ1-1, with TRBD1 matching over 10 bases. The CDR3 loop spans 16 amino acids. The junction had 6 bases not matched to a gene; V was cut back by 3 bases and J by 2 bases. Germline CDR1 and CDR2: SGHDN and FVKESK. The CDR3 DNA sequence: TGTGCCAGCAGCCATGGGGACAGGGGAATTAACACTGAAGCTTTCTTT. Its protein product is CASSHGDRGINTEAFF.

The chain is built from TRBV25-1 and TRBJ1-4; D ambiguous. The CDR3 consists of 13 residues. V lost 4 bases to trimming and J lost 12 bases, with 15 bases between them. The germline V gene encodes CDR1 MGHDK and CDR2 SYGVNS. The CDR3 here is CASSATEIGELFF. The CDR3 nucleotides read TGTGCCAGCAGTGCCACAGAAATCGGGGAACTGTTTTTT.

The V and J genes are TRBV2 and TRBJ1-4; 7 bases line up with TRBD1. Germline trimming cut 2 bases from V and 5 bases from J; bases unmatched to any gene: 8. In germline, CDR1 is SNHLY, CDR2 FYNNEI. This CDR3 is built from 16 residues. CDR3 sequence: CASSEPSGGWNEKLFF. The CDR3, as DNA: TGTGCCAGCAGTGAACCTTCAGGGGGTTGGAATGAAAAACTGTTTTTT.

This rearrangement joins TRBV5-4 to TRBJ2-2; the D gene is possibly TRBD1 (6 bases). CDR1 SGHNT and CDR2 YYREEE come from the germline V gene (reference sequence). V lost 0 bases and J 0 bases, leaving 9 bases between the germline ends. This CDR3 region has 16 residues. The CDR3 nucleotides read TGTGCCAGCAGCTTGGGGACAGCAGCGAACACCGGGGAGCTGTTTTTT. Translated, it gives CASSLGTAANTGELFF.

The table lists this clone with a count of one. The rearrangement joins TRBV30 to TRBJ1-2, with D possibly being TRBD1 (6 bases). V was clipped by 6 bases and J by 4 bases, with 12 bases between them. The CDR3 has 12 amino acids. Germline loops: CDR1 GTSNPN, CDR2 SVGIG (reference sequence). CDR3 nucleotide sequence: TGTGCCTGCCCCACAGGGCCCTATGGCTACACCTTC. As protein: CACPTGPYGYTF.

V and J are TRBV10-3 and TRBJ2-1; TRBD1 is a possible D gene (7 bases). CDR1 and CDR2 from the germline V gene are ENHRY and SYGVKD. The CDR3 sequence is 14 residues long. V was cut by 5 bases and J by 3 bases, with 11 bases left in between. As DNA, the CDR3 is TGTGCCATCAGTCCCAGGGGGGACTACAATGAGCAGTTCTTC. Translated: CAISPRGDYNEQFF.

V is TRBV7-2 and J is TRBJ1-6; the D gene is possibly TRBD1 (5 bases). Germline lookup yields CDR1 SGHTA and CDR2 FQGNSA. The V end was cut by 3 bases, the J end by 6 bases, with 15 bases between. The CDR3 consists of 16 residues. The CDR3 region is CASSFSAGRFNSPLHF. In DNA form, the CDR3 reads TGTGCCAGCAGCTTCTCCGCGGGACGGTTTAATTCACCCCTCCACTTT.

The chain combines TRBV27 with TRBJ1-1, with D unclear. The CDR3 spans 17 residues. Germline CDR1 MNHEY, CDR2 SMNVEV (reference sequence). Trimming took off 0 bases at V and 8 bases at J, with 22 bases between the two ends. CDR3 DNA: TGTGCCAGCAGTTTATCGGCATCATTACGTCAGCGCGAGGAAGCTTTCTTT. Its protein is CASSLSASLRQREEAFF.

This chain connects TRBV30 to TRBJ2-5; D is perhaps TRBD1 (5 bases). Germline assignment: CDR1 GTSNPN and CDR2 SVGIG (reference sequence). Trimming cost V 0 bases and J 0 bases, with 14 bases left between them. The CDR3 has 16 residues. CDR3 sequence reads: CAWSVRAGYNQETQYF. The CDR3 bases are TGTGCCTGGAGTGTAAGGGCAGGGTACAACCAAGAGACCCAGTACTTC.

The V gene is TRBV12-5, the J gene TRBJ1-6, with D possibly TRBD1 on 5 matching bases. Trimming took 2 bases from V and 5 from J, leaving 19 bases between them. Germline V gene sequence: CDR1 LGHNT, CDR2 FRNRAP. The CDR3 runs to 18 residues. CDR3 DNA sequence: TGTGCTAGTGGTTTGTTGTCTCTGGCGGGGGGGAATAATTCACCCCTCCACTTT. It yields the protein CASGLLSLAGGNNSPLHF. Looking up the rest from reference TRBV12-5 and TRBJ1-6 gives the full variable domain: DARVTQTPRHKVTEMGQEVTMRCQPILGHNTVFWYRQTMMQGLELLAYFRNRAPLDDSGMPKDRFSAEMPDATLATLKIQPSEPRDSAVYFCASGLLSLAGGNNSPLHFGNGTRLTVT.

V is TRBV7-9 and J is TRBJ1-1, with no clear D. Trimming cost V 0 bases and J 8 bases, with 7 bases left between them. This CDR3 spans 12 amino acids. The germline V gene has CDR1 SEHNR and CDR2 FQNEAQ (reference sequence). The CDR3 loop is CASSLAIEEAFF. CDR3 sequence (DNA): TGTGCCAGCAGCTTAGCCATTGAGGAAGCTTTCTTT.

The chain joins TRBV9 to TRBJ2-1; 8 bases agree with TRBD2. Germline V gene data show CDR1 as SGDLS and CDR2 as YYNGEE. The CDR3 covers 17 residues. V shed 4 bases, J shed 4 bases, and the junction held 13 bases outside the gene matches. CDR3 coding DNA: TGTGCCAGCAGCACCATACCGGGAGGGCTGGGATACAATGAGCAGTTCTTC. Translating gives CASSTIPGGLGYNEQFF.

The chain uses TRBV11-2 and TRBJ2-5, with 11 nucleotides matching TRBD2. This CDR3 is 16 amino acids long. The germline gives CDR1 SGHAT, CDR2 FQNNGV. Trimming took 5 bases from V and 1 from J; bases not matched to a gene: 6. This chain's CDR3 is CASSGTSGGPQETQYF. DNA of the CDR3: TGTGCCAGCAGCGGCACTAGCGGGGGACCCCAAGAGACCCAGTACTTC.

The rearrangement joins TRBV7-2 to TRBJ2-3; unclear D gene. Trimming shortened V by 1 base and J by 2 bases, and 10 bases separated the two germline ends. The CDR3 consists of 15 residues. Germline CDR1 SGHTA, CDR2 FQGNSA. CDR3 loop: CASSLGSGNTDTQYF. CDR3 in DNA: TGTGCCAGCAGCTTAGGGTCCGGTAACACAGATACGCAGTATTTT.

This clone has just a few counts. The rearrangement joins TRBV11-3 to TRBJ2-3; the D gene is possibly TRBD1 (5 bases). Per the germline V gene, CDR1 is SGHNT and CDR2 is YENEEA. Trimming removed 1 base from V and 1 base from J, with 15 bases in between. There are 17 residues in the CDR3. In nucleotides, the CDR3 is TGTGCCAGCAGCTTAGCCGCAGGGAAGGTACGCACAGATACGCAGTATTTT. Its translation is CASSLAAGKVRTDTQYF.

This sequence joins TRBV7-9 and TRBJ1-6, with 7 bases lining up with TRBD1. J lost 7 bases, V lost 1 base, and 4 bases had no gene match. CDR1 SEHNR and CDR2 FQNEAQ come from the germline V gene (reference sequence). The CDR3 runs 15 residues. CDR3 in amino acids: CASSLGPTGNSPLHF. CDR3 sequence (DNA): TGTGCCAGCAGCTTAGGCCCGACAGGGAATTCACCCCTCCACTTT.

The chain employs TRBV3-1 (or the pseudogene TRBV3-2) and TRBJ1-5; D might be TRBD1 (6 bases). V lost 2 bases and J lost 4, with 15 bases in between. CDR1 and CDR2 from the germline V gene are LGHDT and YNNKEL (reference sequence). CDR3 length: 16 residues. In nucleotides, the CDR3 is TGTGCCAGCAGCCAACCAGGAGAAGGGGGAAATCAGCCCCAGCATTTT. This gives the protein CASSQPGEGGNQPQHF.

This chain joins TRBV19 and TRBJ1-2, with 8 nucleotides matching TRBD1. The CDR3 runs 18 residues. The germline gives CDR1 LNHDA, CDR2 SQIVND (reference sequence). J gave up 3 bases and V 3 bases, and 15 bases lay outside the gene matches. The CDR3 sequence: CASSISRTGFDIDYGYTF. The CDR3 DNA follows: TGTGCCAGTAGTATTTCCCGGACAGGGTTCGATATCGACTATGGCTACACCTTC. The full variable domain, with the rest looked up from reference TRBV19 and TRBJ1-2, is DGGITQSPKYLFRKEGQNVTLSCEQNLNHDAMYWYRQDPGQGLRLIYYSQIVNDFQKGDIAEGYSVSREKKESFPLTVTSAQKNPTAFYLCASSISRTGFDIDYGYTFGSGTRLTVV.

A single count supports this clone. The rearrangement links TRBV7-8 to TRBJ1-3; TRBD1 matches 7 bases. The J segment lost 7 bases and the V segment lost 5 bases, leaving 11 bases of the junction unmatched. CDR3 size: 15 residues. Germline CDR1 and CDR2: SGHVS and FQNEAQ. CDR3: CASSQGTAGDNTIYF. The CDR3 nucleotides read TGTGCCAGCAGCCAAGGGACAGCCGGAGATAACACCATATATTTT.

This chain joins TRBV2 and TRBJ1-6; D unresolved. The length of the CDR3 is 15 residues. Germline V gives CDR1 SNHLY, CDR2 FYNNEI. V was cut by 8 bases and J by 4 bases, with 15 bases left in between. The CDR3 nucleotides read TGTGCCAGCCAGAGGCGGGGTTCGTATAATTCACCCCTCCACTTT. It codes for CASQRRGSYNSPLHF.